The 25 T cell receptor beta chains presented below share a single source sample, sequenced in a study of blood T cell repertoires in COVID-19. Some clones are missing from TCRdb's copy, which holds only in-frame ones; the method was immunoSEQ multiplex PCR. This sample yields roughly 250,000 clones, of which approximately 91% are seen a single time; 2% to 3% belongs to the top ten. The specimen sequenced was peripheral blood. These receptors all stem from a young adult with COVID-19, enrolled during active disease.

The chain is built from TRBV9 and TRBJ2-1; 9 positions match TRBD1. The germline V gene has CDR1 SGDLS and CDR2 YYNGEE. The CDR3 sequence is 15 residues long. Losses at the gene ends were 0 bases for V and 8 bases for J; bases not matched to a gene: 6. The CDR3 DNA follows: TGTGCCAGCAGCGTAGGGGGACAGGGTATGGATGAGCAGTTCTTC. It yields the protein CASSVGGQGMDEQFF.

The chain combines TRBV18 with TRBJ2-7, with 9 bases lining up with TRBD1. The length of the CDR3 is 13 residues. CDR1 is KGHSH, CDR2 LQKENI, per germline. V trimming: 6 bases; J trimming: 6 bases; junction bases outside the gene matches: 6. The CDR3 reads CASSPGQGGEQYF. Here the CDR3 DNA reads TGTGCCAGCTCCCCGGGACAGGGTGGCGAGCAGTACTTC.

The chain has TRBV4-3 and TRBJ2-7; 15 nucleotides align to TRBD2. Germline-derived CDR1 and CDR2 are LGHNA and YSLEER. This CDR3 is 15 amino acids long. V was pared by 4 bases and J by 4 bases, with 2 bases of the junction left unmatched. The chain's CDR3 is CASSPGLAGGYEQYF. The CDR3 coding sequence is TGCGCCAGCAGCCCGGGACTAGCGGGAGGTTACGAGCAGTACTTC.

V and J are TRBV27 and TRBJ2-7; weak D call: TRBD2 (6 bases). Germline CDR1 MNHEY, CDR2 SMNVEV (reference sequence). The V gene lost 5 bases and the J gene lost 7 bases, with 21 bases spanning the gap. This CDR3 is built from 15 residues. The CDR3 nucleotides read TGTGCCAGCAGTGGAAAGGGGACTGGGTCTGGGGAGCAGTACTTC. Its protein is CASSGKGTGSGEQYF.

The chain employs TRBV5-1 and TRBJ1-2, with TRBD1 matching over 7 bases. The J segment lost 4 bases and the V segment lost 5 bases, leaving 5 bases of the junction unmatched. The CDR3 has 13 amino acids. Germline V CDR1 and CDR2: SGHRS, YFSETQ. The CDR3 reads CASRPTGSYGYTF. CDR3 nucleotides: TGCGCCAGCAGGCCGACAGGGTCCTATGGCTACACCTTC.

The chain employs TRBV5-1 and TRBJ2-5, with 8 bases aligning to TRBD2. The CDR3 covers 14 residues. In germline, CDR1 is SGHRS, CDR2 YFSETQ. J gave up 5 bases and V 4 bases, and 7 bases lay outside the gene matches. CDR3 nucleotide sequence: TGCGCCAGCAGCACCCCGGGACTAGAGGAGACCCAGTACTTC. Protein product: CASSTPGLEETQYF.

This chain connects TRBV11-2 to TRBJ2-1; D perhaps matches TRBD2 (6 bases). CDR3 length: 14 amino acids. V was cut by 1 base and J by 2 bases, with 6 bases left in between. Germline V lookup: CDR1 SGHAT, CDR2 FQNNGV. CDR3 DNA: TGTGCCAGCAGCTTAGCGGGGGCCTACAATGAGCAGTTCTTC. Protein product: CASSLAGAYNEQFF.

The CDR3 DNA sequence: TGTGCCAGCGGGGGACTAGCGGGAGGGCAGAACACCGGGGAGCTGTTTTTT. This encodes CASGGLAGGQNTGELFF. The chain joins TRBV28 to TRBJ2-2, with 16 bases lining up with TRBD2. The length of the CDR3 is 17 residues. Germline V CDR1 and CDR2: MDHEN, SYDVKM. The V segment lost 8 bases and the J segment 1 base; nucleotides outside the gene matches: 4.

The CDR3, as DNA: TGTGCCAGCAGCACGCACTTTACAGGGGCCTCCTACGAGCAGTACTTC. This codes for CASSTHFTGASYEQYF. The J gene is TRBJ2-7, the V gene TRBV5-5; 7 nucleotides align to TRBD1. Per the germline V gene, CDR1 is SGHKS and CDR2 is YYEKEE (reference sequence). Trimming removed 4 bases from V and 0 bases from J; junction bases left unmatched: 10. The CDR3 runs 16 residues.

A remark on this clone: Other DNA sequences of this sample code for an identical CDR3. The V call is TRBV27, the J call TRBJ2-7, with TRBD1 identical over 7 bases. CDR3 length: 13 amino acids. The trim removed 5 bases at V and 2 bases at J, leaving 3 bases unmatched. CDR1 MNHEY and CDR2 SMNVEV come from the germline V gene (reference sequence). DNA for the CDR3: TGTGCCAGCAGTCCCGGACAGGCCTACGAGCAGTACTTC. Its translation: CASSPGQAYEQYF.

The gene calls are TRBV11-2 and TRBJ2-1; 13 positions agree with TRBD2. V shed 6 bases, J shed 6 bases, and the junction held 8 bases outside the gene matches. Germline V lookup: CDR1 SGHAT, CDR2 FQNNGV. CDR3 length: 16 amino acids. CDR3 sequence: CASRRLAGGLANEQFF. CDR3 in DNA: TGTGCCAGCAGACGACTAGCGGGAGGCCTTGCCAATGAGCAGTTCTTC.

CDR3 sequence (DNA): TGTGCCACCAGTGATTCCCGGAGTGAAAAACTGTTTTTT. Protein: CATSDSRSEKLFF. The rearrangement links TRBV24-1 to TRBJ1-4, with D unclear. CDR3 length: 13 amino acids. Per germline, CDR1 KGHDR and CDR2 SFDVKD. The ends were cut back, 2 bases at V and 7 bases at J, with 7 bases in the middle.

The DNA for the CDR3 is TGTGCCAGCAGCGTAGGCGGCAGCCCTTCCTACAATGAGCAGTTCTTC. Protein sequence: CASSVGGSPSYNEQFF. V usage is TRBV9 and J usage is TRBJ2-1; D gene ambiguous. The length of the CDR3 is 16 residues. Germline V gene sequence: CDR1 SGDLS, CDR2 YYNGEE. The V and J ends lost 0 bases and 1 base respectively, with 11 bases between them.

The genes are TRBV6-5 and TRBJ2-7; D is uncertain. Germline V gene data show CDR1 as MNHEY and CDR2 as SVGAGI. V lost 4 bases and J lost 3, with 7 bases in between. The CDR3 sequence is 12 residues long. The CDR3 spells CASSSVFYEQYF. DNA of the CDR3: TGTGCCAGCAGTTCGGTTTTCTACGAGCAGTACTTC.

The rearrangement joins TRBV6-7 to TRBJ1-5, with 7 bases matching TRBD1. TRBV6-7 is an ORF, and what it does is uncertain. V shed 3 bases and J 0 bases; nucleotides not matched to a gene: 14. CDR3 length equals 19 residues. For the CDR3, the DNA is TGTGCCAGCAGTTATACGGGACAGCCCCGAACCTATAGCAATCAGCCCCAGCATTTT. This codes for CASSYTGQPRTYSNQPQHF.

The gene calls are TRBV6-5 and TRBJ1-2, with TRBD1 identical over 8 bases. This CDR3 is built from 15 residues. Germline values: CDR1 MNHEY, CDR2 SVGAGI. Germline trimming cut 4 bases from V and 8 bases from J; bases unmatched to any gene: 12. CDR3 DNA sequence: TGTGCCAGCAGTTTCGGACCGACAGGGGCCCAGGGCTACACCTTC. Translating gives CASSFGPTGAQGYTF.

The CDR3 here is CASSESPEGGTEAFF. Written as DNA, the CDR3 is TGTGCCAGCAGTGAGTCCCCCGAAGGCGGCACTGAAGCTTTCTTT. The chain carries TRBV2 and TRBJ1-1; D is unclear. The CDR3 has 15 residues. In germline, CDR1 is SNHLY, CDR2 FYNNEI. V was cut by 3 bases and J by 4 bases, with 15 bases left in between.

The chain has TRBV5-1 and TRBJ1-3; D gene unclear. This CDR3 has 15 residues. V was shortened by 0 bases and J by 4 bases, with 11 bases between the two germline ends. CDR1 and CDR2 from the germline V gene are SGHRS and YFSETQ. The CDR3 spells CASSLASTHGNTIYF. The CDR3 coding sequence is TGCGCCAGCAGCTTGGCCTCGACTCACGGAAACACCATATATTTT.

Worth noting for this clone: A much larger clone is a single base away; this may be a read error. Other DNA sequences of this sample code for an identical CDR3. The rearrangement joins TRBV7-8 to TRBJ1-1, with a tentative D call TRBD1 (6 bases). The germline V gene encodes CDR1 SGHVS and CDR2 FQNEAQ. This CDR3 has 13 amino acids. V was shortened by 3 bases and J by 1 base, with 6 bases between the two germline ends. The DNA for the CDR3 is TGTGCCAGCAGCTTGGGACAGAACACTGAAGCTTTCTTT. It is translated as CASSLGQNTEAFF.

This clone was observed a few times. The chain carries TRBV7-2 and TRBJ1-2; 8 nucleotides align to TRBD1. The CDR3 covers 16 residues. Germline lookup yields CDR1 SGHTA and CDR2 FQGNSA. V lost 5 bases and J lost 3; bases outside the gene matches: 11. CDR3: CASSPRQGRVDYGYTF. The CDR3 region has the DNA TGTGCCAGCAGCCCGAGACAGGGGCGGGTGGACTATGGCTACACCTTC.

This chain links TRBV6-5 with TRBJ2-7; 9 nucleotides align to TRBD1. The CDR3 covers 13 residues. The germline CDR1 and CDR2 sequences are MNHEY and SVGAGI. Germline trimming cut 6 bases from V and 3 bases from J; bases unmatched to any gene: 3. The CDR3 protein is CASSRGQGYEQYF. CDR3 nucleotide sequence: TGTGCCAGCAGCCGGGGACAGGGCTACGAGCAGTACTTC.

The chain links TRBV28 to TRBJ2-3; 15 bases are a match to TRBD2. Germline V gene sequence: CDR1 MDHEN, CDR2 SYDVKM. The junction had 4 bases not matched to a gene; V was cut back by 6 bases and J by 0 bases. This CDR3 is 17 amino acids long. The CDR3 bases are TGTGCCAGCAGGAGAGGGACTAGCGGGAGGAGCACAGATACGCAGTATTTT. The encoded protein is CASRRGTSGRSTDTQYF.

The gene calls are TRBV13 and TRBJ1-2; a weak D match, TRBD1 (5 bases). The CDR3 is made up of 14 amino acids. V lost 4 bases and J 4 bases, leaving 13 bases between the germline ends. CDR1 and CDR2 (germline): PRHDT, FYEKMQ (reference sequence). The CDR3 is CASSSMTVSYGYTF. In DNA, the CDR3 is TGTGCCAGCAGCTCGATGACAGTTAGCTATGGCTACACCTTC.

This clone has a single count. This chain connects TRBV11-2 to TRBJ1-2, with unresolved D. Germline assignment: CDR1 SGHAT and CDR2 FQNNGV. There are 15 residues in the CDR3. V shed 2 bases and J shed 4 bases, with 14 bases lying between them. CDR3 loop: CASSLSGALTYGYTF. As DNA, the CDR3 is TGTGCCAGCAGCTTATCTGGAGCTCTTACCTATGGCTACACCTTC.

This clone was detected once. The chain joins TRBV6-5 to TRBJ2-7, with 9 bases matching TRBD1. The J segment lost 0 bases and the V segment lost 8 bases, leaving 2 bases of the junction unmatched. Germline V gene sequence: CDR1 MNHEY, CDR2 SVGAGI. This CDR3 spans 13 amino acids. The DNA of the CDR3 is TGTGCCAGCGGGGACAGGGACTCCTACGAGCAGTACTTC. Amino acid sequence: CASGDRDSYEQYF.